These T cell receptor beta chains were read from a single sample in a study of Ad26.COV2.S vaccination and SARS-CoV-2 variants. Generated by immunoSEQ multiplex PCR, the TCRdb table keeps only in-frame clones and is missing some. The sample lists 500,000 or so clones; 89% were seen once. Here the sequenced sample was peripheral blood, taken in a trial of Ad26.COV2.S vaccine versus placebo. Receptor source: a person aged 18-60 years who received the Ad26.COV2.S COVID-19 vaccine or a placebo. Each CDR3 is given with its conserved first and last residue. Fields, in order: CDR3 length, clone size, J gene, D gene, V gene, CDR3 DNA, CDR3 protein. A D gene is named only where the DNA matches it firmly. Not all rows give a size; the values are once, few, many and, for expanded clones, a class.

15 . TRBJ1-6 TRBD1 TRBV18 TGTGCCAGCTCACAACAGGGGGCTAGCAATTCACCCCTCCACTTT CASSQQGASNSPLHF
13 . TRBJ2-3 . TRBV19 TGTGCCAGTAGTGGGGCTAGCTGGTACACGCAGTATTTT CASSGASWYTQYF
12 . TRBJ1-1 . TRBV7-2 TGTGCCAGCAGGGCCAGACGGGCTGAAGCTTTCTTT CASRARRAEAFF
14 . TRBJ2-1 . TRBV5-5 TGTGCCAGCAGCTTGGCAGGCCTATACAATGAGCAGTTCTTC CASSLAGLYNEQFF
13 . TRBJ1-6 . TRBV3-1/TRBV3-2 TGTGCCAGCAGCCCGAGCCTACTTTCACCCCTCCACTTT CASSPSLLSPLHF
14 . TRBJ2-3 TRBD2 TRBV4-3 TGCGCCAGCAGCTCTATCGGGGGGGCGGATACGCAGTATTTT CASSSIGGADTQYF
16 . TRBJ2-1 TRBD2 TRBV5-1 TGCGCCAGCAGGCGGACTAGCGGGAGCTCCTACAATGAGCAGTTCTTC CASRRTSGSSYNEQFF
13 . TRBJ1-5 . TRBV30 TGTGCCTGGAGTACGAGGGGAGGTCAGCCCCAGCATTTT CAWSTRGGQPQHF
14 . TRBJ2-3 TRBD2 TRBV19 TGTGCCAGTAGCAGCGGGAGGGCGACAGATACGCAGTATTTT CASSSGRATDTQYF
14 . TRBJ1-5 TRBD1 TRBV19 TGTGCCAGTAGTGGAGGCAGGGGGCTTCAGCCCCAGCATTTT CASSGGRGLQPQHF
13 . TRBJ1-1 . TRBV6-5 TGTGCCAGCAGTCCCTCCCGGGGCGCTGAAGCTTTCTTT CASSPSRGAEAFF
18 once TRBJ1-3 TRBD1 TRBV28 TGTGCCAGCAGTTTGAGCGTTGGGACAGGGGTCCCTGGAAACACCATATATTTT CASSLSVGTGVPGNTIYF
14 . TRBJ2-2 TRBD2 TRBV9 TGTGCCAGCAGCGGAAAGCGGGGGACCGGGGAGCTGTTTTTT CASSGKRGTGELFF
14 . TRBJ2-5 . TRBV6-5 TGTGCCAGCAATAAAGACACCGCGGAAGAGACCCAGTACTTC CASNKDTAEETQYF
16 few TRBJ1-1 . TRBV6-2/TRBV6-3 TGTGCCAGCAGTTACTCGGCCTGGGGTCTGCACACTGAAGCTTTCTTT CASSYSAWGLHTEAFF
17 . TRBJ1-3 . TRBV6-1 TGTGCCAGCAGTGAACTCGGGTTGCCGAGCTCTGGAAACACCATATATTTT CASSELGLPSSGNTIYF
16 . TRBJ1-2 TRBD1 TRBV19 TGTGCCAGTTATAGCCCAAACCGGGACAGGGGTGGAGGCTACACCTTC CASYSPNRDRGGGYTF
13 . TRBJ1-3 . TRBV7-2 TGTGCCAGCAGCTTAACCAGGGATTCCACCATATATTTT CASSLTRDSTIYF
15 . TRBJ2-1 . TRBV5-6 TGTGCCAGCAGGGTAGGTCCTATGCCTCACAATGAGCAGTTCTTC CASRVGPMPHNEQFF
13 . TRBJ1-2 . TRBV19 TGTGCCAGTAGTATACCTGAGGGGGACCCAACCACCTTC CASSIPEGDPTTF
12 . TRBJ2-5 . TRBV5-6 TGTGCCAGCAGCCCAACCGAGGGGACCCAGTACTTC CASSPTEGTQYF
16 . TRBJ2-3 . TRBV7-9 TGTGCCAGCCCCTCCCGGAGGGCGTCGAGCACAGATACGCAGTATTTT CASPSRRASSTDTQYF
15 . TRBJ2-3 . TRBV19 TGTGCCACTAACACTAGACACGGGGGGCCCGATACGCAGTATTTT CATNTRHGGPDTQYF
14 . TRBJ1-2 . TRBV23-1 TGCGCCAGCGGAGCCGGGACATCCCAATATGGCTACACCTTC CASGAGTSQYGYTF
14 . TRBJ2-3 . TRBV7-2 TGTGCCAGCAGCTTTAGGGACCAGATGGATACGCAGTATTTT CASSFRDQMDTQYF
16 once TRBJ1-1 . TRBV5-1 TGCGCCAGCAGCTTGACAGGGTCGGGGATGAACACTGAAGCTTTCTTT CASSLTGSGMNTEAFF
15 . TRBJ2-1 TRBD2 TRBV7-9 TGTGCCAGCAGCTTCACTAGCGGGAGGTTTGATGAGCAGTTCTTC CASSFTSGRFDEQFF
14 . TRBJ1-4 . TRBV5-1 TGCGCCAGCAGCTTATCGGGGTGGGGTGAAAAACTGTTTTTT CASSLSGWGEKLFF
12 . TRBJ1-6 . TRBV11-2 TGTGCCAGCAGCCTTCTTAATTCACCCCTCCACTTT CASSLLNSPLHF
12 . TRBJ2-3 . TRBV6-5 TGTGCCAGTCTAACCCTGGGGGAATCGCAGTATTTT CASLTLGESQYF
15 . TRBJ2-5 TRBD1 TRBV7-2 TGTGCCAGCAGTTTTAGGGGGCAGGATGTAGCGACCCAGTACTTC CASSFRGQDVATQYF
14 . TRBJ2-7 . TRBV20-1 TGCAGTGCTAGTGTAGGGGGAAGCTCCTACGAGCAGTACTTC CSASVGGSSYEQYF
15 . TRBJ1-2 TRBD1 TRBV19 TGTGCCAGTAGTATCCCCTGGACAGGGGGCTTGGGCTACACCTTC CASSIPWTGGLGYTF
13 . TRBJ1-4 . TRBV19 TGTGCCAGTAGTATAGTCGTACGGGAAAAACTGTTTTTT CASSIVVREKLFF
14 . TRBJ1-2 . TRBV24-1 TGTGCCACCAGTGATTTTGGGGTTAACTATGGCTACACCTTC CATSDFGVNYGYTF
16 . TRBJ2-5 . TRBV18 TGTGCCAGCTCACCATGGGCCGGGAGCCTCCAAGAGACCCAGTACTTC CASSPWAGSLQETQYF
16 . TRBJ2-1 TRBD2 TRBV3-1/TRBV3-2 TGTGCCAGCAGCCAAGTGAAAGTTAGCGGGAGGAATGAGCAGTTCTTC CASSQVKVSGRNEQFF
16 . TRBJ1-5 TRBD1 TRBV10-3 TGTGCCATCAAAGAGGGGCCAGGGGGCCCAAATCAGCCCCAGCATTTT CAIKEGPGGPNQPQHF
14 once TRBJ1-5 . TRBV6-5 TGTGCCAGCAGTCCCCTAAATAGCAATCAGCCCCAGCATTTT CASSPLNSNQPQHF
15 . TRBJ2-2 . TRBV13 TGTGCCAGCAGCGCCCACCCCCGACAGCCCTTCCGACTGTTTTTT CASSAHPRQPFRLFF
13 . TRBJ2-1 . TRBV7-3 TGTGCCAGCCGAGGAAAGTCCTACAATGAGCAGTTCTTC CASRGKSYNEQFF
15 few TRBJ2-7 . TRBV7-9 TGTGCCAGCAGCAAACTCGGGGACAAGTCCTACGAGCAGTACTTC CASSKLGDKSYEQYF
16 . TRBJ2-3 TRBD2 TRBV5-1 TGCGCCAGCAGCTTTGATAGCGGGGCTAGCACAGATACGCAGTATTTT CASSFDSGASTDTQYF
17 . TRBJ2-1 TRBD2 TRBV24-1 TGTGCCACCAGTGATCTTAGCGGGAGCAGCTCCTACAATGAGCAGTTCTTC CATSDLSGSSSYNEQFF
15 . TRBJ2-1 . TRBV29-1 TGCAGCGTTGAAGTTAGTGGAGCGGCGGGCAATGAGCAGTTCTTC CSVEVSGAAGNEQFF
12 few TRBJ2-7 . TRBV6-2/TRBV6-3 TGTGCCAGCAGCGTGCAGGGTCTAGAGCAGTACTTC CASSVQGLEQYF
18 . TRBJ2-2 TRBD1 TRBV7-9 TGTGCCAGCAGCTTAATTCCGGACAGGGCAAGAAACACCGGGGAGCTGTTTTTT CASSLIPDRARNTGELFF
13 . TRBJ1-5 . TRBV28 TGTGCCAGCACCAGATATAGCAATCAGCCCCAGCATTTT CASTRYSNQPQHF
10 . TRBJ1-5 . TRBV20-1 TGCAGTGCTAGAGGGCAGAGCGAGCATTTT CSARGQSEHF
15 . TRBJ1-4 . TRBV28 TGTGCCAGCAGTGCACCACAGGCGACTAATGAAAAACTGTTTTTT CASSAPQATNEKLFF
16 once TRBJ2-1 . TRBV15 TGTGCCACCGCACGCGAAGGGGGTCTGACCTACAATGAGCAGTTCTTC CATAREGGLTYNEQFF
14 . TRBJ2-7 . TRBV2 TGTGCCAGCATAGACCAGGGGGGTCCCTACGAGCAGTACTTC CASIDQGGPYEQYF
13 . TRBJ1-2 . TRBV27 TGTGCCAGCAGTTTGCAGACAGGCTATGGCTACACCTTC CASSLQTGYGYTF